This is a list of T cell receptor beta chains from one sample in a study of T-cell memory formation after mild COVID-19. TCRdb re-analysed the 5' RACE reads in MiXCR, keeping a single row per CDR3 protein. The repertoire holds 300,000 or so distinct CDR3 sequences, with 15% to 20% as singletons. Sequencing was done on a sample of PBMCs or a T cell subset sorted from them (not recorded which). The origin of the receptors is a man aged 18 to 30 who had mild COVID-19 (a few samples of this study predate the infection). Cell type and time point are not known. Each CDR3 is given with its conserved first and last residue. The D gene is left open where the match is weak. Not every row has a clone size; where given, it reads once, few, many or a size class.

CDR3nt	CDR3aa	j_gene	d_gene	abundance	v_gene
TGCGCCAGCATGGCGAGCGGGGGTACTTCGAACACCGGGGAGCTGTTTTTT	CASMASGGTSNTGELFF	TRBJ2-2	TRBD2	-	TRBV5-1
TGTGCCAGCAGTTTCGAGGGTAGGATCACTGAAGCTTTCTTT	CASSFEGRITEAFF	TRBJ1-1	-	many	TRBV12-3/TRBV12-4
TGTGCCAGCAGCGGGGACAGGGGGTCTTACAATGAGCAGTTCTTC	CASSGDRGSYNEQFF	TRBJ2-1	TRBD1	few	TRBV7-2
TGCGCCAGCAGCAAGGGACAGGAGGACACCATATATTTT	CASSKGQEDTIYF	TRBJ1-3	TRBD1	-	TRBV5-1
TGTGCCAGCAGCGACAGGACAGGTGGCGAGCAGTACTTC	CASSDRTGGEQYF	TRBJ2-7	TRBD1	few	TRBV7-7
TGTGCCAGCAGCTTAAAAGAGGGGACCACAGATACGCAGTATTTT	CASSLKEGTTDTQYF	TRBJ2-3	-	few	TRBV11-1
TGTGCCAGCAGCTTCACAGGGGCGAACACTGAAGCTTTCTTT	CASSFTGANTEAFF	TRBJ1-1	TRBD1	many	TRBV11-2
TGCGCCAGCAGCGCGAGAGGACTAGCGGGGGGGAGGACAGATACGCAGTATTTT	CASSARGLAGGRTDTQYF	TRBJ2-3	TRBD2	few	TRBV5-1
TGTGCCAGTAGTATCCTCTACGGGACTAATCCAGATACGCAGTATTTT	CASSILYGTNPDTQYF	TRBJ2-3	TRBD2	-	TRBV19
TGTGCCAGCAGCCAAGGGGTCGGCTACTTCGGTCAGCCCCAGCATTTT	CASSQGVGYFGQPQHF	TRBJ1-5	-	-	TRBV3-1
TGTGCCAGCAGCCCCCACCCGGGACTGCAAGCAGATACGCAGTATTTT	CASSPHPGLQADTQYF	TRBJ2-3	-	-	TRBV7-3
TGCGCCAGCAGCCAACACAGGGGTGGAGAGACCCAGTACTTC	CASSQHRGGETQYF	TRBJ2-5	TRBD1	few	TRBV4-3
TGTGCCAGCAATTTCCAAGAGACCCAGTACTTC	CASNFQETQYF	TRBJ2-5	-	-	TRBV6-6
TGTGCCAGCTCACCTGGGATGGAAGAGACCCAGTACTTC	CASSPGMEETQYF	TRBJ2-5	-	-	TRBV18
TGTGCCAGCAGCGTAGGTCTAGCTAGCGGGGGCACAGATACGCAGTATTTT	CASSVGLASGGTDTQYF	TRBJ2-3	TRBD2	few	TRBV9
TGTGCCAGCAGTGACCGGGACACCCAAGAGACCCAGTACTTC	CASSDRDTQETQYF	TRBJ2-5	-	-	TRBV11-3
TGTGCCAGCAGCAAGGACGGGGGTAAAACGGATACGCAGTATTTT	CASSKDGGKTDTQYF	TRBJ2-3	-	-	TRBV11-3
TGTGCCACCAGCAGAGATAGGGAGGGAGAGACCCAGTACTTC	CATSRDREGETQYF	TRBJ2-5	TRBD2	few	TRBV15
TGTGCCAGCAGCGCCCGGGGGCTCACTGAAGCTTTCTTT	CASSARGLTEAFF	TRBJ1-1	-	few	TRBV9
TGTGCCAGCAGTCAGACCTTAGGGCAGAATGAGCAGTTCTTC	CASSQTLGQNEQFF	TRBJ2-1	-	few	TRBV6-5
TGCGCCAGCAGCGCTACTAGCGGGGGAAACATTCAGTACTTC	CASSATSGGNIQYF	TRBJ2-4	TRBD2	many	TRBV5-1
TGCAGTGCTAGGGCAAGGGACAGGAGAGCTTTCTTT	CSARARDRRAFF	TRBJ1-1	TRBD1	few	TRBV20-1
TGTGCCAGCAGCCGAGGTGGAGTAGCGGGGAAAGAGACCCAGTACTTC	CASSRGGVAGKETQYF	TRBJ2-5	TRBD2	-	TRBV4-2
TGTGCCAGCAAAAGGAGCTCCTATAATTCACCCCTCCACTTT	CASKRSSYNSPLHF	TRBJ1-6	-	-	TRBV6-2/TRBV6-3
TGTGCCAGTGCCCCGGGGAAATACGAGCAGTACTTC	CASAPGKYEQYF	TRBJ2-7	-	few	TRBV21-1
TGTGCCAGCAGCTGGGAGGGGGGGAGCACTGAAGCTTTCTTT	CASSWEGGSTEAFF	TRBJ1-1	-	-	TRBV7-9
TGTGCCAGCAGGATCGACGAGGGGGCGGGTAACTATGGCTACACCTTC	CASRIDEGAGNYGYTF	TRBJ1-2	TRBD1	-	TRBV11-2
TGTGCCAGCTCACCGGCGCATTATAATTCACCCCTCCACTTT	CASSPAHYNSPLHF	TRBJ1-6	-	few	TRBV18
TGTGCCAGCAGTTACGCGACAGGCTACGAGCAGTACTTC	CASSYATGYEQYF	TRBJ2-7	-	few	TRBV6-5
TGTGCCAGCAGTTACTCGGGCAATTTGGAGTCACCCCTCCACTTT	CASSYSGNLESPLHF	TRBJ1-6	-	-	TRBV6-5
TGTGCCAGCAGCTACGAGCGGGGGACCCTCCACTTT	CASSYERGTLHF	TRBJ1-6	-	-	TRBV11-2
TGTGCCAGCAGCTTAGGGGGCCTGGAAGAGACCCAGTACTTC	CASSLGGLEETQYF	TRBJ2-5	-	-	TRBV7-2
TGTGCCAGCAGCAACACCGGGACAGGGTCCTACAATGAGCAGTTCTTC	CASSNTGTGSYNEQFF	TRBJ2-1	TRBD1	many	TRBV5-5